The rows below give T cell receptor beta chains drawn from one sample of a study of response to subunit inactivated influenza vaccine. TCRdb re-derived calls from the RT-PCR reads in MiXCR, one entry per CDR3 protein. This sample has approximately 490,000 distinct CDR3 sequences, with 7.2% found just once. The specimen comprised PBMCs from blood, sampled about 24 months after vaccination. The receptors derive from a man between 50 and 75 years old who received an inactivated influenza vaccine. Each CDR3 is given with its conserved first and last residue. The D gene is left open where the match is weak. Only some rows state a clone size, as once, few, many or a class for expanded clones.

length: 15; D: TRBD2; V: TRBV15; J: TRBJ2-1; size: few; CDR3: CATSTGTSGGNEQFF; DNA: TGTGCCACCAGCACCGGGACTAGCGGAGGCAATGAGCAGTTCTTC
length: 15; D: TRBD1; V: TRBV5-1; J: TRBJ1-1; size: few; CDR3: CASSLQTGGHTEAFF; DNA: TGCGCCAGCAGCTTGCAGACAGGGGGTCACACTGAAGCTTTCTTT
length: 14; D: TRBD1; V: TRBV2; J: TRBJ1-2; size: many; CDR3: CASSEGPGQDGYTF; DNA: TGTGCCAGCAGTGAGGGACCGGGACAGGATGGCTACACCTTC
length: 15; D: TRBD2; V: TRBV12-3/TRBV12-4; J: TRBJ2-2; size: many; CDR3: CASRVLAGNTGELFF; DNA: TGTGCCAGCAGGGTCCTAGCGGGCAATACCGGGGAGCTGTTTTTT
length: 13; D: TRBD1; V: TRBV10-3; J: TRBJ1-1; size: NA; CDR3: CAIRGQQAAEAFF; DNA: TGTGCCATCAGGGGACAGCAAGCGGCTGAAGCTTTCTTT
length: 15; D: TRBD1; V: TRBV12-3/TRBV12-4; J: TRBJ1-4; size: NA; CDR3: CASSFGRGINEKLFF; DNA: TGTGCCAGCAGTTTTGGCAGGGGGATTAATGAAAAACTGTTTTTT
length: 12; D: NA; V: TRBV7-3; J: TRBJ2-7; size: NA; CDR3: CASSPVKYEQYF; DNA: TGTGCCAGCAGCCCAGTAAAGTACGAGCAGTACTTC
length: 19; D: TRBD2; V: TRBV7-8; J: TRBJ2-5; size: few; CDR3: CASSSLVRRLAGGKETQYF; DNA: TGTGCCAGCAGCTCCCTAGTAAGGCGACTAGCGGGAGGGAAAGAGACCCAGTACTTC
length: 15; D: NA; V: TRBV7-2; J: TRBJ2-2; size: NA; CDR3: CASSLSTVNTGELFF; DNA: TGTGCCAGCAGTTTGTCGACTGTGAACACCGGGGAGCTGTTTTTT
length: 13; D: NA; V: TRBV7-9; J: TRBJ2-7; size: NA; CDR3: CASSPGIAIEQYF; DNA: TGTGCCAGCAGCCCTGGAATAGCAATCGAGCAGTACTTC
length: 14; D: TRBD1; V: TRBV18; J: TRBJ2-1; size: NA; CDR3: CASSSGTEYNEQFF; DNA: TGTGCCAGCTCATCCGGGACAGAATACAATGAGCAGTTCTTC
length: 16; D: NA; V: TRBV7-6; J: TRBJ2-1; size: many; CDR3: CASSLLGSGPSNEQFF; DNA: TGTGCCAGCAGCTTATTAGGGAGCGGGCCGTCTAATGAGCAGTTCTTC
length: 13; D: NA; V: TRBV7-9; J: TRBJ2-5; size: many; CDR3: CASSRVGEETQYF; DNA: TGTGCCAGCAGCCGCGTGGGGGAAGAGACCCAGTACTTC
length: 14; D: NA; V: TRBV5-1; J: TRBJ2-3; size: NA; CDR3: CASSLARAADTQYF; DNA: TGCGCCAGCAGCTTGGCAAGAGCGGCAGATACGCAGTATTTT
length: 16; D: TRBD2; V: TRBV4-3; J: TRBJ2-1; size: few; CDR3: CASSQERLAGSHEQFF; DNA: TGCGCCAGCAGCCAAGAACGACTAGCGGGGTCCCATGAGCAGTTCTTC
length: 13; D: TRBD2; V: TRBV5-1; J: TRBJ2-7; size: few; CDR3: CASSASSGGEQYF; DNA: TGCGCCAGCAGCGCATCTAGCGGAGGGGAGCAGTACTTC
length: 16; D: TRBD1; V: TRBV12-3/TRBV12-4; J: TRBJ1-2; size: NA; CDR3: CASSLARGLLTGGYTF; DNA: TGTGCCAGCAGTTTAGCCAGGGGGCTGCTAACGGGTGGCTACACCTTC
length: 14; D: NA; V: TRBV18; J: TRBJ2-3; size: few; CDR3: CASSQRPVTDTQYF; DNA: TGTGCCAGCTCACAACGACCCGTCACAGATACGCAGTATTTT
length: 15; D: TRBD1; V: TRBV6-5; J: TRBJ2-5; size: NA; CDR3: CASSYDRGRQETQYF; DNA: TGTGCCAGCAGTTACGACAGGGGTCGCCAAGAGACCCAGTACTTC
length: 14; D: NA; V: TRBV19; J: TRBJ1-5; size: few; CDR3: CASSIVAGSQPQHF; DNA: TGTGCCAGTAGTATCGTTGCGGGGAGTCAGCCCCAGCATTTT
length: 15; D: NA; V: TRBV28; J: TRBJ2-2; size: once; CDR3: CASSLWRKNIGELFF; DNA: TGTGCCAGCAGTTTGTGGAGGAAGAACATCGGGGAGCTGTTTTTT
length: 14; D: TRBD2; V: TRBV5-1; J: TRBJ2-3; size: many; CDR3: CASSWTSAEDTQYF; DNA: TGCGCCAGCAGTTGGACTAGCGCTGAAGATACGCAGTATTTT
length: 16; D: NA; V: TRBV7-6; J: TRBJ2-1; size: many; CDR3: CASSFEAGSSYNEQFF; DNA: TGTGCCAGCAGCTTTGAGGCGGGATCCTCCTACAATGAGCAGTTCTTC
length: 14; D: NA; V: TRBV9; J: TRBJ2-1; size: few; CDR3: CASSARQDYNEQFF; DNA: TGTGCCAGCAGCGCTCGACAGGATTACAATGAGCAGTTCTTC
length: 16; D: NA; V: TRBV20-1; J: TRBJ1-6; size: NA; CDR3: CSARGLTATHNSPLHF; DNA: TGCAGTGCTAGAGGGTTAACAGCAACCCATAATTCACCCCTCCACTTT
length: 17; D: TRBD1; V: TRBV20-1; J: TRBJ1-4; size: few; CDR3: CSAPGQGAMGSNEKLFF; DNA: TGCAGTGCTCCCGGACAGGGGGCGATGGGGTCTAATGAAAAACTGTTTTTT
length: 13; D: TRBD1; V: TRBV20-1; J: TRBJ1-2; size: many; CDR3: CSAPYRTGAGYTF; DNA: TGCAGTGCCCCGTATCGGACAGGTGCGGGCTACACCTTC
length: 15; D: TRBD2; V: TRBV11-2; J: TRBJ2-1; size: many; CDR3: CASSFASGGNNEQFF; DNA: TGTGCCAGCAGCTTTGCTAGCGGGGGGAACAATGAGCAGTTCTTC
length: 17; D: NA; V: TRBV2; J: TRBJ2-3; size: few; CDR3: CASSEWELGRSTDTQYF; DNA: TGTGCCAGCAGTGAATGGGAGCTGGGACGGAGCACAGATACGCAGTATTTT
length: 13; D: NA; V: TRBV6-2/TRBV6-3; J: TRBJ1-1; size: NA; CDR3: CASSPARVTEAFF; DNA: TGTGCCAGCAGTCCCGCCAGGGTCACTGAAGCTTTCTTT
length: 15; D: NA; V: TRBV23-1; J: TRBJ2-5; size: NA; CDR3: CASSQSLEKQETQYF; DNA: TGCGCCAGCAGTCAATCGTTGGAAAAACAAGAGACCCAGTACTTC
length: 16; D: TRBD1; V: TRBV27; J: TRBJ1-4; size: few; CDR3: CASSLTYRGKNEKLFF; DNA: TGTGCCAGCAGTTTAACATACAGGGGGAAAAATGAAAAACTGTTTTTT
length: 15; D: TRBD1; V: TRBV19; J: TRBJ1-5; size: few; CDR3: CASSMGTGLNQPQHF; DNA: TGTGCCAGTAGTATGGGGACAGGCCTGAATCAGCCCCAGCATTTT
length: 17; D: NA; V: TRBV6-1; J: TRBJ1-2; size: few; CDR3: CASGAPPGTTANYGYTF; DNA: TGTGCCAGTGGGGCCCCTCCAGGAACTACAGCTAACTATGGCTACACCTTC